One and the same sample provided the 10 T cell receptor beta chains below, sequenced in a study of cytomegalovirus exposure and HLA in healthy donors. The PCR had 60 Vbeta and 13 Jbeta primers. TCRdb keeps only in-frame clones here, not all; method: immunoSEQ multiplex PCR. The sample records around 150,000 clones, about 60% being singletons. Sequencing was carried out using PBMCs. Source of these receptors: a woman aged 55-75 years in good health and CMV-seropositive.

The rearrangement uses TRBV6-6 and TRBJ2-5; 9 bases are a match to TRBD1. CDR3 size: 14 residues. V shed 5 bases and J 2 bases; nucleotides not matched to a gene: 3. Germline V CDR1 and CDR2: MNHNY, SVGAGI (reference sequence). CDR3 DNA sequence: TGTGCCAGCAGTCGACAGGGGGTGCAAGAGACCCAGTACTTC. As protein: CASSRQGVQETQYF.

CDR3 in amino acids: CASSSQGITDTQYF. The CDR3 DNA reads as TGCGCCAGCAGCTCCCAGGGGATCACAGATACGCAGTATTTT. This sequence joins TRBV5-1 and TRBJ2-3, with TRBD1 as a possible D gene (6 bases). The CDR3 is made up of 14 amino acids. Trimming took off 3 bases at V and 2 bases at J, with 10 bases between the two ends. Germline V gene data show CDR1 as SGHRS and CDR2 as YFSETQ. The full variable domain, its missing parts supplied by reference TRBV5-1 and TRBJ2-3, is KAGVTQTPRYLIKTRGQQVTLSCSPISGHRSVSWYQQTPGQGLQFLFEYFSETQRNKGNFPGRFSGRQFSNSRSEMNVSTLELGDSALYLCASSSQGITDTQYFGPGTRLTVL.

The sample holds a few counts of this clone. The CDR3 spells CASSERGRSNQPQHF. The CDR3 DNA follows: TGTGCCAGCAGTGAGAGAGGTAGAAGCAATCAGCCCCAGCATTTT. The gene calls are TRBV28 and TRBJ1-5; D is undetermined. V lost 5 bases and J lost 1, with 12 bases in between. Germline assignment: CDR1 MDHEN and CDR2 SYDVKM. The CDR3 totals 15 residues. The full variable domain, in which reference TRBV28 and TRBJ1-5 provide the parts outside the CDR3, is DVKVTQSSRYLVKRTGEKVFLECVQDMDHENMFWYRQDPGLGLRLIYFSYDVKMKEKGDIPEGYSVSREKKERFSLILESASTNQTSMYLCASSERGRSNQPQHFGDGTRLSIL.

As concerns this clone: Sequence at one end of the junction differs from germline and may be a read error. Distinct nucleotide sequences in the sample also encode this CDR3. CDR3 coding DNA: TGCGCCAGCAGCTTGGAACAGGGTGGGGGCTACGAGCAGTACTTT. This gives the protein CASSLEQGGGYEQYF. The rearrangement uses TRBV5-1 and TRBJ2-7, with D possibly being TRBD1 (6 bases). The CDR3 contains 15 residues. Germline-derived CDR1 and CDR2 are SGHRS and YFSETQ.

There are a few counts of this clone. The V call is TRBV7-3, the J call TRBJ2-1, with D uncertain. CDR1 and CDR2 (germline): SGHTA, FQGTGA. V was shortened by 5 bases and J by 0 bases, with 11 bases between the two germline ends. The CDR3 loop spans 15 amino acids. The CDR3 bases are TGTGCCAGCAGCCCTTCGGCGGACTCCTACAATGAGCAGTTCTTC. Its protein is CASSPSADSYNEQFF.

This clone showed up just a few times. The chain links TRBV5-4 to TRBJ2-3; weak D call: TRBD2 (6 bases). This CDR3 spans 16 amino acids. V lost 0 bases to trimming and J lost 7 bases, with 18 bases between them. CDR1 is SGHNT and CDR2 is YYREEE in the germline V gene (reference sequence). The CDR3 spells CASSLAPGIGGNTQYF. Written as DNA, the CDR3 is TGTGCCAGCAGCTTGGCACCGGGAATAGGCGGGAATACGCAGTATTTT.

CDR3 sequence: CASSGRQDTEAFF. The CDR3 nucleotides are TGTGCCAGCAGCGGCCGACAGGACACTGAAGCTTTCTTT. The rearrangement links TRBV9 to TRBJ1-1; a weak D match, TRBD1 (6 bases). The length of the CDR3 is 13 residues. Germline V gene lookup returns CDR1 SGDLS and CDR2 YYNGEE. With 3 bases removed from V and 3 bases from J, the gap between germline ends came to 9 bases.

The DNA of the CDR3 is TGCGCCAGCAGCGCGGACAGCCGGGTGGAGCAGTACTTC. As protein: CASSADSRVEQYF. The chain couples TRBV5-1 to TRBJ2-7, with D possibly TRBD1 on 6 matching bases. Germline lookup yields CDR1 SGHRS and CDR2 YFSETQ. The ends were cut back, 4 bases at V and 7 bases at J, with 15 bases in the middle. The CDR3 has 13 amino acids.

The CDR3 here is CASSPQGLGNQPQHF. Here the CDR3 DNA reads TGTGCCAGCAGCCCACAGGGGCTGGGCAATCAGCCCCAGCATTTT. J is TRBJ1-5 and V is TRBV11-2; 7 nucleotides match TRBD1. The germline V gene encodes CDR1 SGHAT and CDR2 FQNNGV. With V trimmed by 5 bases and J by 2 bases, 6 bases remained unmatched. The CDR3 extends over 15 amino acids.

This clone turned up a few times. J is TRBJ2-5 and V is TRBV30; D gene uncertain. This CDR3 region has 11 residues. In germline, CDR1 is GTSNPN, CDR2 SVGIG (reference sequence). V was trimmed by 1 base and J by 5 bases, leaving 5 bases between them. In DNA form, the CDR3 reads TGTGCCTGGAGTGCGAGGGAGACCCAGTACTTC. Amino acids: CAWSARETQYF.